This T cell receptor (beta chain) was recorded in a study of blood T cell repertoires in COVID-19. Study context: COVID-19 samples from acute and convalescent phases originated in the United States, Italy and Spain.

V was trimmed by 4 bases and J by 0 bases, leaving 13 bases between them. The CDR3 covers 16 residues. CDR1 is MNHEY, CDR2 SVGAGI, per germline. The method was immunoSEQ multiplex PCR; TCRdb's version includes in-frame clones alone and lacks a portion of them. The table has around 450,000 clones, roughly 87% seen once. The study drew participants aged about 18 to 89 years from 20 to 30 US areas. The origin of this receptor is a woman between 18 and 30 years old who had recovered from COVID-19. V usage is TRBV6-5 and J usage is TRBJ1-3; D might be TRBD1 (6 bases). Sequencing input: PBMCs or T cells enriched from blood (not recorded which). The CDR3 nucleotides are TGTGCCAGCAGTTCAGGGGATTTCCACTCTGGAAACACCATATATTTT. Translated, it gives CASSSGDFHSGNTIYF.